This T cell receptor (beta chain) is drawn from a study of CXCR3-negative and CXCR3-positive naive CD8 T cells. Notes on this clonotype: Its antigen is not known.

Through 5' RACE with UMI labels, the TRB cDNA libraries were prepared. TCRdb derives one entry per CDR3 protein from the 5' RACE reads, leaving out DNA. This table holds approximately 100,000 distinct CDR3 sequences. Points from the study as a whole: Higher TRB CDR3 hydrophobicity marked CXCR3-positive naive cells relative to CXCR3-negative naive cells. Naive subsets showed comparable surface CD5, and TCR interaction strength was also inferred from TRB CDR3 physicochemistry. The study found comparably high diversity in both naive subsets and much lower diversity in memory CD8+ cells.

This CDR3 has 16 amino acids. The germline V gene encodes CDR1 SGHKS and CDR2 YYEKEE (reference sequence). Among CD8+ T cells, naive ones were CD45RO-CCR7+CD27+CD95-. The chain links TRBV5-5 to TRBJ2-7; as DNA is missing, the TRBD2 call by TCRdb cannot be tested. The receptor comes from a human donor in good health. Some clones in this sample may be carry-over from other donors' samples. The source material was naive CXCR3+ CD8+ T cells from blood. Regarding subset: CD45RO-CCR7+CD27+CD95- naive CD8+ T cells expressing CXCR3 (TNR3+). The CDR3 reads CASNWAVTSGEYEQYF.